This T cell receptor beta chain derives from a study of T cell responses to AZD1222 COVID-19 vaccine. Notes on the study in general: Vaccine-related CD4 TCRs covered spike, predominating at 160-218 and 743-854. Donors were chiefly white British, with a greater number of females, and clonal diversity was perhaps underestimated.

Comment on this clone: What it recognizes is unknown.

Clones were read by immunoSEQ multiplex PCR, and TCRdb kept only the in-frame ones, dropping some. The table lists approximately 270,000 clones, about 94% of them singletons. Trimming cost V 5 bases and J 2 bases, with 16 bases left between them. The CDR3 is 16 residues long. Germline assignment: CDR1 SGHTA and CDR2 FQGNSA. This chain joins TRBV7-2 and TRBJ2-1, with D perhaps given as TRBD1 or TRBD2 (6 bases each). The receptor was derived from an adult who received the AZD1222 COVID-19 vaccine. The material was peripheral blood, obtained 28 days after the second AZD1222 dose. DNA for the CDR3: TGTGCCAGCAGCCTGGAGGGGGGACTTACCTACAATGAGCAGTTCTTC. Translated, it gives CASSLEGGLTYNEQFF. The whole variable domain, remainder taken from reference TRBV7-2 and TRBJ2-1, is GAGVSQSPSNKVTEKGKDVELRCDPISGHTALYWYRQSLGQGLEFLIYFQGNSAPDKSGLPSDRFSAERTGGSVSTLTIQRTQQEDSAVYLCASSLEGGLTYNEQFFGPGTRLTVL.